This TCR beta chain stems from a study of spatial heterogeneity in lung cancer. Ten or more counts support this clonotype. Its antigen is undetermined. Trimming left V 6 bases short and J 4 bases short, with 12 bases between. The CDR3 consists of 13 residues. From germline, CDR1 is LNHDA and CDR2 SQIVND (reference sequence). TCRdb reprocessed the 5' RACE reads with MiXCR, giving one entry per CDR3 protein. In the table there are around 8,700 distinct CDR3 sequences, roughly 5.5% of which are singletons. General study results and limits: Tumor mutation counts were tracked by expanded intratumoral alpha and beta TCR counts.

Time point of the sample: sample taken at primary tumor resection. This rearrangement joins TRBV19 to TRBJ2-5; D assignment may be TRBD1 or TRBD2 (5 bases each). This receptor was obtained from a female donor with early-stage non-small cell lung cancer. The sample consisted of lung tumor tissue, taken at surgery. DNA for the CDR3: TGTGCCAGTAGGCCCTCGGGGCGAGAGACCCAGTACTTC. Protein: CASRPSGRETQYF.